This TCR beta chain originates from a study of T cell responses to AZD1222 COVID-19 vaccine (dated by TCRdb to the early 2020s). About the full investigation: AZD1222 recipients given second doses at about 4 weeks or at about 12 weeks were pooled, since spike-specific TCR depth and breadth were not found to differ between the two schedules. A total of approximately 240 trial participants underwent TCR sequencing, of whom some 210 received two doses of AZD1222 and around 25 received two doses of the MenACWY control vaccine. Trial participants were enrolled by age into 18-55, 56-69 and 70-plus year subgroups, with approximately 150, 28 and 58 TCR-sequenced participants respectively. Here is what the overall study found, with its caveats: After two AZD1222 doses, both the breadth and the depth of spike-specific TCRs were significantly higher than at day 0 and than in MenACWY recipients. Conclusions about previously exposed vaccinees are limited because only five to seven AZD1222 recipients were SARS-CoV-2 seropositive at baseline. Because no day 14 peak-response samples were available, repertoires were characterized only after the peak T cell response. The 56-69-year group was small, and its depth increase did not reach significance, likely because of low power. The whole spike protein was spanned by vaccine-associated CD4 TCRs, and dominant responses were seen in regions 160-218 and 743-854. Participants were mostly white British, with more females than males. The authors suggested clonal diversity may have been underestimated. Epitopes outside the regions mutated in the B.1.351 and B.1.1.7 variants were reportedly recognized by nearly half of the unique spike-specific TCRs.

Remarks on this clone: Its target antigen remains unknown. Base quality data are lacking; no much larger clone is found one base away.

The CDR3 regions of human TCRbeta chains were subjected to immunosequencing. The study's processing was this. TCRs in the repertoires were compared against a reference library of SARS-CoV-2-specific TCRs that had been generated with the MIRA antigen-specificity platform. Breadth was defined as the fraction of unique TCRs that were SARS-CoV-2-associated, and depth was defined as the fraction of total T cells that were SARS-CoV-2-associated. Using the MIRA data, every spike-specific TCR was mapped to the spike region that the TCR reacted to and assigned to either a CD4 or a CD8 class. Log10-transformed breadth and depth values were compared by one-way ANOVA with Sidak's multiple comparisons tests. Imported from immuneACCESS, the table was reduced by TCRdb to in-frame sequences with V and J called. These copies leave out some clones; in studies compared against another copy, an unresolved V gene accounts for under half, and the cause of the remainder is not known. From that table come the V and J calls and clone size; the DNA was used to work out D and trimming. The sample table records fewer than 250,000 clones; around 94% of these occur just once. Roughly 1.3% of the sample belongs to the ten largest clones.

The time point label here, explained by the study, means: baseline before first vaccination. Samples from vaccinated people were obtained from the UK trials COV001 and COV002, which included a single-blind randomized controlled phase 2/3 trial of AZD1222 (ChAdOx1 nCoV-19) in healthy adults. Trial participant PBMC samples were collected at day 0 and day 28 after the second dose for TCRbeta chain sequencing. Material: peripheral blood, obtained on day 0 of AZD1222 vaccination. The receptor's source is an adult in good health.

The CDR3 loop reads CASSETGGYTEAFF. The bases are TGTGCCAGTAGCGAGACAGGGGGATACACTGAAGCTTTCTTT. The chain is assembled from TRBV19 and TRBJ1-1, and 9 bases in between align with TRBD1. V loses 6 bases at its end and J loses 3 bases; junction bases beyond the gene matches: 5. The germline V gene (reference sequence) gives CDR1 as LNHDA and CDR2 as SQIVND. CDR3 length: 14 amino acids, cysteine to phenylalanine. Of all the DNA, just the CDR3 is kept, 42 bases in frame from base 1.